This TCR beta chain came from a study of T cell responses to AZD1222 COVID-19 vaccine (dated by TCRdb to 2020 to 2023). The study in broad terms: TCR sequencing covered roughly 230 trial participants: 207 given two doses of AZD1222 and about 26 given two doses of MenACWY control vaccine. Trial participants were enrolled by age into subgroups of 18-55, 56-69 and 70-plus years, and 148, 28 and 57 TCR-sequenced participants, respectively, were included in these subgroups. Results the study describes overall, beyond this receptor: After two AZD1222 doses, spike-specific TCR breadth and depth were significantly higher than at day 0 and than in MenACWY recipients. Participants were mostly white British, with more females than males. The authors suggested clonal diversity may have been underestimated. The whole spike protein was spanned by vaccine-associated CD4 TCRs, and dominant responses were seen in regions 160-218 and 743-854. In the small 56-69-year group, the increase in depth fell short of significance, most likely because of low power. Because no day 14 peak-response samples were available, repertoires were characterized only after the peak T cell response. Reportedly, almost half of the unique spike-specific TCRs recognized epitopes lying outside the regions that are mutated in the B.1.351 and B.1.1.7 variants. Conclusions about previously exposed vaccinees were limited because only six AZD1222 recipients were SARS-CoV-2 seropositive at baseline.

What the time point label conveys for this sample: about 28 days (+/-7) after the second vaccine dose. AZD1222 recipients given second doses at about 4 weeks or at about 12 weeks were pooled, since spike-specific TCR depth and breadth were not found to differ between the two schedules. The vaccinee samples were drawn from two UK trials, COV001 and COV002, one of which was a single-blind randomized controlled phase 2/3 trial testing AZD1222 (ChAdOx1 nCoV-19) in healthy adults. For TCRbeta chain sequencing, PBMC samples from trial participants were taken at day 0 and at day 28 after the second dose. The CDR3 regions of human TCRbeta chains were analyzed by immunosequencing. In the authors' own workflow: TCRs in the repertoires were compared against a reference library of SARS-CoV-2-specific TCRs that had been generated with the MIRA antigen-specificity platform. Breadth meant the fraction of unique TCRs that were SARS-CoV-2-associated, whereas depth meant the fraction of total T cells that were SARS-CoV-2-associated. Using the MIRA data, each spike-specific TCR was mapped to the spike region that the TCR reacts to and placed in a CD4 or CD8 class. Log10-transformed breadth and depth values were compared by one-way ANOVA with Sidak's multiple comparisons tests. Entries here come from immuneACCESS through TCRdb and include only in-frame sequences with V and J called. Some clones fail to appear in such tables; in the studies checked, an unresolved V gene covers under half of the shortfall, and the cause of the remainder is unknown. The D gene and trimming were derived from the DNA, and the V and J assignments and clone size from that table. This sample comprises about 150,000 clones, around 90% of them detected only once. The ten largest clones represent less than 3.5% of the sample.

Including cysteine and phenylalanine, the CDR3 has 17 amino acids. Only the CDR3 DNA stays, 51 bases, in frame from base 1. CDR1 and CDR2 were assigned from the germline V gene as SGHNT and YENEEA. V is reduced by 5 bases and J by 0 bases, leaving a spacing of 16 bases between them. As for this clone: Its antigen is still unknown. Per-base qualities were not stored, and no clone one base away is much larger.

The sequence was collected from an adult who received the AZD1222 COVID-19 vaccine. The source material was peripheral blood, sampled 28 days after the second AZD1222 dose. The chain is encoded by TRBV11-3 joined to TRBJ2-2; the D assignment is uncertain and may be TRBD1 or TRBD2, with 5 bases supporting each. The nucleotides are TGTGCCAGCAGCCCGAGAGCCGGGACCCCGAACACCGGGGAGCTGTTTTTT. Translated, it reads CASSPRAGTPNTGELFF.